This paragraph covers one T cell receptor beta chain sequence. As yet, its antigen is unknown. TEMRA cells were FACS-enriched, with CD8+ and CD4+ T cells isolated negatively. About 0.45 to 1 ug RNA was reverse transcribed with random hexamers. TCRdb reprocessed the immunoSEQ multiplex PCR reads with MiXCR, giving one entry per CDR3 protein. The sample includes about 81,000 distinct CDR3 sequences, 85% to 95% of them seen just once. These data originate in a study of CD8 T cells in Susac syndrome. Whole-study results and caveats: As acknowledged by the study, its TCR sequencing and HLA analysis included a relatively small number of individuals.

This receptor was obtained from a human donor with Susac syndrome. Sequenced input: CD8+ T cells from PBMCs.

The CDR3 DNA is TGTGCCAGCAGGACGGTGAACACTGAAGCTTTCTTT. Translation gives CASRTVNTEAFF. The rearrangement uses TRBV18 and TRBJ1-1; D ambiguous. Deletions cut 8 bases from V and 0 bases from J, with 7 bases between. Germline CDR1 is KGHSH and CDR2 is LQKENI. CDR3 length: 12 amino acids.